This T cell receptor beta chain was identified in a study of blood T cell repertoires in COVID-19. Overall study context: The study drew acute and convalescent COVID-19 samples from the United States, Italy and Spain. PBMCs, B-cell-depleted T cells, or T cells were the source of the cDNA or gDNA that made up the material.

As originally analysed: For nucleated cells, counts were estimated from reference gene primer amplification. Assay: immunoSEQ multiplex PCR; the TCRdb copy retains only in-frame clones and omits some. V, J and clone size are taken as reported in that table, and D and trimming were inferred from the DNA itself. The table includes about 110,000 clones, around 89% detected once. The CDR3 is made up of 16 amino acids. Trimming removed 2 bases from V and 3 bases from J; junction bases left unmatched: 11. The germline CDR1 and CDR2 sequences are SGHRS and YFSETQ. This clone was seen a handful of times. The specimen was peripheral blood. This TCR derives from a woman in her forties or fifties with acute or convalescent COVID-19. The chain carries TRBV5-1 and TRBJ2-7; 7 nucleotides align to TRBD1. The DNA of the CDR3 is TGCGCCAGCAGCTTTGCCGGGACAGCCAACTACTACGAGCAGTACTTC. Translated, it gives CASSFAGTANYYEQYF.